One sample yielded the 24 T cell receptor beta chains listed below, sequenced in a study of beta chain features in type 1 diabetes. Expressed TCRB transcripts were sequenced because the entire RNA isolate underwent reverse transcription. Data came from immunoSEQ multiplex PCR; TCRdb stores just in-frame clones and leaves some out. The table includes some 270,000 clones, around 14% detected once. The sequenced material came from naive CD4+ T cells from blood. These receptors were obtained from a woman in her thirties or forties in good health.

This sequence joins TRBV6-5 and TRBJ1-5; 8 positions agree with TRBD1. V lost 1 base and J lost 5; bases outside the gene matches: 4. CDR3 length: 15 residues. Germline assignment: CDR1 MNHEY and CDR2 SVGAGI. Here the CDR3 reads CASSYYAGGDQPQHF. The CDR3 DNA sequence: TGTGCCAGCAGTTACTACGCAGGGGGCGATCAGCCCCAGCATTTT.

This clone was detected a few times. The chain uses TRBV18 and TRBJ2-7; 9 bases are shared with TRBD1. Looked up from germline, CDR1 is KGHSH and CDR2 is LQKENI. The J segment lost 7 bases and the V segment lost 8 bases, leaving 18 bases of the junction unmatched. The CDR3 has 16 residues. The CDR3 region has the DNA TGTGCCAGCCGACCCCCGGGACAGGGTGGTTCGGAGGAGCAGTACTTC. Translation gives CASRPPGQGGSEEQYF.

This clone came up a few times. The chain has TRBV18 and TRBJ2-3, with D unclear. CDR1 and CDR2 from the germline V gene are KGHSH and LQKENI. This CDR3 contains 12 residues. The V and J ends lost 5 bases and 2 bases respectively, with 5 bases between them. The CDR3 DNA follows: TGTGCCAGCTCAACCTACACAGATACGCAGTATTTT. Translation gives CASSTYTDTQYF.

The CDR3 region has the DNA TGTGCCAGCAGCCCGCCGGGACTCCCTAATGAAAAACTGTTTTTT. This translates into CASSPPGLPNEKLFF. The V call is TRBV7-6, the J call TRBJ1-4; D perhaps matches TRBD1 (5 bases). V lost 5 bases and J 3 bases, leaving 13 bases between the germline ends. Germline values: CDR1 SGHVS, CDR2 FNYEAQ. This CDR3 has 15 residues.

This clone has more than one count but fewer than ten. Other DNA sequences in this specimen translate into the identical CDR3. CDR3 DNA sequence: TGTGCCAGCAGCGTATCCGGGTCTAGCAATCAGCCCCAGCATTTT. Translation gives CASSVSGSSNQPQHF. This chain links TRBV9 with TRBJ1-5; D remains unclear. The CDR3 sequence is 15 residues long. Germline-derived CDR1 and CDR2 are SGDLS and YYNGEE. V lost 1 base, J lost 0 bases, and 8 bases lay in between.

The gene calls are TRBV11-2 and TRBJ1-1, with 9 bases that match TRBD1. The CDR3 runs 15 residues. Per the germline V gene, CDR1 is SGHAT and CDR2 is FQNNGV. V gave up 0 bases and J gave up 4 bases; unmatched junction bases: 3. In DNA form, the CDR3 reads TGTGCCAGCAGCTTAGACGGGACAGGGATCACTGAAGCTTTCTTT. Its translation is CASSLDGTGITEAFF.

The chain employs TRBV29-1 and TRBJ2-3, with 8 nucleotides matching TRBD1. CDR1 is SQVTM and CDR2 is ANQGSEA in the germline V gene. This CDR3 contains 13 residues. The junction had 0 bases not matched to a gene; V was cut back by 3 bases and J by 1 base. The CDR3 sequence: CSVDRGRTDTQYF. CDR3 nucleotide sequence: TGCAGCGTTGACAGGGGGCGCACAGATACGCAGTATTTT.

This clone was counted ten times or more. The chain uses TRBV29-1 and TRBJ2-7; maybe TRBD1 (5 bases). V lost 4 bases and J lost 1, with 11 bases in between. This CDR3 region has 13 residues. CDR1 is SQVTM and CDR2 is ANQGSEA in the germline V gene. The CDR3 spells CSVVWQGSYEQYF. CDR3 coding DNA: TGCAGCGTTGTGTGGCAGGGATCCTACGAGCAGTACTTC.

The rearrangement uses TRBV12-2 and TRBJ1-4. TRBV12-2 is annotated as a pseudogene. This CDR3 is built from 15 residues. In DNA, the CDR3 is TGTGCAAGTCGCTATAATTGGAGAGATAGGGAAAAACTGTTTTTT. Translating gives CASRYNWRDREKLFF.

This clone has just a few counts. The chain combines TRBV7-9 with TRBJ2-7, with TRBD1 matching over 9 bases. From germline, CDR1 is SEHNR and CDR2 FQNEAQ (reference sequence). Germline trimming cut 5 bases from V and 0 bases from J; bases unmatched to any gene: 8. The CDR3 extends over 16 amino acids. CDR3 nucleotides: TGTGCCAGCAGCGCTGCCCAGGACAGGGGCTCCTACGAGCAGTACTTC. Amino acid sequence: CASSAAQDRGSYEQYF.

This clone was counted between two and nine times. V gene TRBV2 combines with J gene TRBJ2-6; TRBD1 is a possible D gene (6 bases). The CDR3 length is 15 residues. Germline CDR1 SNHLY, CDR2 FYNNEI. Deletions cut 5 bases from V and 0 bases from J, with 8 bases between. DNA for the CDR3: TGTGCCAGCAGTAAGGACAGCTCTGGGGCCAACGTCCTGACTTTC. This sequence encodes CASSKDSSGANVLTF.

This clone was detected only a few times. The chain combines TRBV19 with TRBJ2-5, with a tentative D call TRBD1 (6 bases). The germline gives CDR1 LNHDA, CDR2 SQIVND (reference sequence). CDR3 length: 13 amino acids. V gave up 5 bases and J gave up 4 bases, with 11 bases separating them. CDR3 sequence reads: CASSPTRGETQYF. The CDR3 nucleotides read TGTGCCAGTAGTCCAACCAGGGGAGAGACCCAGTACTTC.

This rearrangement joins TRBV18 to TRBJ2-7; TRBD2 aligns across 11 bases. The CDR3 is 16 amino acids. J gave up 1 base and V 1 base, and 3 bases lay outside the gene matches. CDR1 is KGHSH and CDR2 is LQKENI in the germline V gene. The CDR3: CASSPQLAGGSYEQYF. The DNA for the CDR3 is TGTGCCAGCTCACCACAGCTAGCGGGGGGTTCCTACGAGCAGTACTTC.

About this clone: The junction departs from germline at one end; a sequencing error may be responsible. The chain carries TRBV7-7 and TRBJ2-5; D might be TRBD2 (6 bases). CDR1 and CDR2 from the germline V gene are SSHAT and FNYEAQ (reference sequence). The CDR3 contains 15 residues. CDR3 DNA sequence: TGTGCTAGCAGCTTAAACCGGGGGATCGGTGAGACCCAGTACTTC. Residues: CASSLNRGIGETQYF.

This clone was observed a handful of times. The DNA of the CDR3 is TGTGCCAGCAGCTTGGAACAGGGAGCGTACGAGCAGTACTTC. This sequence encodes CASSLEQGAYEQYF. The rearrangement uses TRBV5-8 and TRBJ2-7, with a weak D call TRBD1 (6 bases). The germline gives CDR1 SGHTS, CDR2 YDEGEE. V was shortened by 0 bases and J by 4 bases, with 11 bases between the two germline ends. The CDR3 totals 14 residues. Full variable domain (missing parts from reference TRBV5-8 and TRBJ2-7): EAGVTQSPTHLIKTRGQQATLRCSPISGHTSVYWYQQALGLGLQFLLWYDEGEERNRGNFPPRFSGRQFPNYSSELNVNALELEDSALYLCASSLEQGAYEQYFGPGTRLTVT.

This chain links TRBV18 with TRBJ1-2, with 9 bases aligning to TRBD1. This CDR3 has 18 residues. The V and J ends lost 3 bases and 3 bases, in that order; junction bases with no gene match: 14. The germline V gene has CDR1 KGHSH and CDR2 LQKENI. The CDR3 region has the DNA TGTGCCAGCTCACCCGTATGGACAGGGGAGCCTGGCGACTATGGCTACACCTTC. It is translated as CASSPVWTGEPGDYGYTF.

The genes are TRBV29-1 and TRBJ1-1, with D possibly being TRBD1 (6 bases). There are 15 residues in the CDR3. CDR1 is SQVTM, CDR2 ANQGSEA, per germline. V lost 5 bases, J lost 2 bases, and 18 bases lay in between. CDR3: CSVWGSGRGNTEAFF. In DNA, the CDR3 is TGCAGCGTTTGGGGGTCGGGCAGGGGAAACACTGAAGCTTTCTTT.

This clone occurred a few times. The CDR3 protein is CASSLTGSSYNEQFF. The DNA for the CDR3 is TGTGCCAGTAGCCTTACAGGGAGCTCCTACAATGAGCAGTTCTTC. The genes are TRBV19 and TRBJ2-1; weak D call: TRBD1 (6 bases). V was clipped by 6 bases and J by 0 bases, with 12 bases between them. This CDR3 is 15 amino acids long. CDR1 is LNHDA and CDR2 is SQIVND in the germline V gene (reference sequence). The complete variable domain, with remaining parts taken from reference TRBV19 and TRBJ2-1, reads DGGITQSPKYLFRKEGQNVTLSCEQNLNHDAMYWYRQDPGQGLRLIYYSQIVNDFQKGDIAEGYSVSREKKESFPLTVTSAQKNPTAFYLCASSLTGSSYNEQFFGPGTRLTVL.

This clone was counted between two and nine times. This chain joins TRBV2 and TRBJ1-6; unclear D gene. CDR3 length: 12 residues. CDR1 and CDR2 (germline): SNHLY, FYNNEI. Deletions cut 7 bases from V and 6 bases from J, with 7 bases between. DNA of the CDR3: TGTGCCAGCATGAACAGTAATTCACCCCTCCACTTT. Amino acid sequence: CASMNSNSPLHF.

This clone was counted ten times or more. J is TRBJ2-1 and V is TRBV7-2, with a tentative D call TRBD2 (5 bases). Germline V CDR1 and CDR2: SGHTA, FQGNSA. With 3 bases removed from V and 2 bases from J, the gap between germline ends came to 11 bases. The CDR3 totals 15 residues. CDR3 DNA sequence: TGTGCCAGCAGCTTGACGGGGTACCCCTACAATGAGCAGTTCTTC. Protein product: CASSLTGYPYNEQFF.

This clone was seen more than once but under ten times. This chain links TRBV19 with TRBJ2-2, with D possibly TRBD2 on 6 matching bases. From germline, CDR1 is LNHDA and CDR2 SQIVND (reference sequence). The V end lost 6 bases, the J end lost 3 bases, and 11 bases lay between the germline ends. This CDR3 has 14 amino acids. The CDR3 loop is CASREGGYTGELFF. In DNA, the CDR3 is TGTGCCAGTAGAGAGGGAGGATACACCGGGGAGCTGTTTTTT.

On this clone itself: Other nucleotide sequences from this sample produce the same CDR3. The CDR3 loop is CASSLESGVSYEQYF. Written as DNA, the CDR3 is TGCGCCAGCAGCTTGGAATCCGGGGTGTCCTACGAGCAGTACTTC. The rearrangement links TRBV5-1 to TRBJ2-7; perhaps TRBD2 as D (5 bases). V was trimmed by 0 bases and J by 1 base, leaving 11 bases between them. The CDR3 has 15 residues. CDR1 is SGHRS, CDR2 YFSETQ, per germline.

The rearrangement uses TRBV4-2 and TRBJ1-6; D is unresolved. V was trimmed by 0 bases and J by 6 bases, leaving 12 bases between them. Germline CDR1 LGHNA, CDR2 YNFKEQ. CDR3 length: 16 residues. The CDR3 coding sequence is TGTGCCAGCAGCCAAGATATGGAGAGGGCTAATTCACCCCTCCACTTT. This codes for CASSQDMERANSPLHF.

For the CDR3, the DNA is TGTGCCAGCAGCTTGGCCGCGACTAGCGGGGGGACCAATGAGCAGTTCTTC. Its translation is CASSLAATSGGTNEQFF. The chain links TRBV5-4 to TRBJ2-1; the match to TRBD2 covers 13 bases. V lost 0 bases and J lost 6; bases outside the gene matches: 6. This CDR3 region has 17 residues. The germline V gene has CDR1 SGHNT and CDR2 YYREEE (reference sequence).